This TCR beta chain was observed in a study of OX40 agonist ivuxolimab in advanced cancers. Whole-study context: Ivuxolimab is a fully human IgG2 antibody that activates OX40 (CD134). Patients received intravenous ivuxolimab every 2 weeks at 0.01 to 10 mg/kg. Study-level results: Circulating CD4+ and CD8+ T cells showed clonal expansion by week 6 at 0.1 to 3.0 mg/kg.

Sequencing was performed with immunoSEQ multiplex PCR; in TCRdb, only in-frame clones are kept and a portion is missing. The data contain 15,000 to 20,000 clones, 50% to 75% of them singletons. The timepoints at which blood was sampled were baseline, cycle 4 day 1, and cycle 7 day 1. For this clone: The target antigen is unknown.

V lost 4 bases to trimming and J lost 2 bases; unmatched junction nucleotides: 16. There are 18 residues in the CDR3. Germline values: CDR1 MGHRA, CDR2 YSYEKL. Sequences were derived from CD4+ or CD8+ T cells sorted from blood, sampled in a trial of the OX40 agonist ivuxolimab. The genes are TRBV4-1 and TRBJ1-1, with 7 bases identical to TRBD1. The sequence was collected from an adult with an advanced solid tumor such as melanoma, head and neck, liver or kidney cancer. The CDR3 loop is CASSLYPGQQRSNTEAFF. Here the CDR3 DNA reads TGCGCCAGCAGCCTCTACCCGGGACAGCAAAGATCCAACACTGAAGCTTTCTTT.